This T cell receptor beta chain was observed in a study of cytomegalovirus exposure and HLA in healthy donors (dated by TCRdb to 2017 to 2019). Background on the whole study: According to an earlier analysis of around 600 of the donors, about 179 million T cells yielded approximately 120 million unique TCR beta sequences and less than 300 Gb of sequence data. Around 320 gigabases of sequencing data and approximately 93 million unique TCR sequences were included in an early release covering roughly 600 HLA-typed donors. Of the 300 to 450 genotyped donors, 70% to 90% were placed in the genetic ancestry cluster associated with self-reported Caucasian donors. The aim of the study was to test whether cataloging public T cell receptors could identify signatures of past pathogen exposure. Using immunosequencing, the study profiled T cell repertoires from fewer than 850 subjects and related those repertoires to cytomegalovirus serostatus. Besides the first cohort of 666 subjects, a separate validation cohort made up of 120 different subjects was used. To predict cytomegalovirus infection status, the study brought together high-throughput TCR immunosequencing, statistical association of individual TCRs with disease status, and machine learning. A later analysis re-analyzed previously published TCR beta repertoires from hundreds of donors and added high-resolution HLA genotyping to study TCR occurrence patterns. The later analysis used no new phenotypic data to find candidate immune exposures, relying instead on TCR beta sequences and their occurrence across donors. To decide whether each TCR beta V gene segment behaved as functional or pseudogenic, an earlier analysis of over 500 of the donors relied on high-throughput TCR beta sequencing. Donor age, sex, ethnicity and CMV serostatus were compiled together with the repertoire data. In a later genetic analysis, genome-wide SNP genotypes for about 65% of the roughly 670 donors were used, and that subset was treated as a discovery cohort. Every repertoire in the discovery cohort had been generated on one and the same sequencing platform. Both class I and class II loci were covered by HLA typing, at four-digit resolution. Typing coverage differed by locus: A, B, C, DRB1 and DQB1 were typed in roughly 620-640 donors, DQA1 in about 550, DPA1 in 606, and DPB1 in just under 480. Roughly 5 DR-DQ haplotypes were handled as single units for association and clustering, since linkage in the cohort was strong. Among around 400 genotyped donors of the cohort, an average of around 250,000 unique TCR beta nucleotide sequences was sequenced per donor, of which 15% to 20% were non-productive.

As regards this clone: Its specific antigen is unknown. No much larger clone is present one base from it, and per-base qualities are unavailable.

The germline V gene gives CDR1 as SQVTM and CDR2 as ANQGSEA. A distance of 13 bases separates the germline ends of V and J, which lose 4 bases and 9 bases respectively. The CDR3 measures 12 amino acids from cysteine to phenylalanine. CDR3 DNA only is kept here, 36 bases in frame from base 1. The cohort consisted of approximately 690 healthy bone marrow donors. At the time of sampling, all cohort members were nominally healthy, though unrecorded immune exposures were likely present. The donor tested CMV seropositive, placing the donor among the 289 seropositive members of the cohort. A peripheral blood sample was collected from each donor, and TCR beta sequencing was performed on peripheral blood mononuclear cells. Genomic DNA extraction from the blood cell samples was performed with the Qiagen DNeasy Blood Extraction Kit. Libraries were made using the immunoSEQ multiplex PCR assay. For the multiplex PCR, a mixture combining 60 forward primers for TCR Vbeta segments and 13 reverse primers for TCR Jbeta segments was used. Amplification of the CDR3 region of rearranged TCR beta genes was performed with a multiplex PCR assay on genomic DNA. The amplified TCR beta libraries were sequenced on the Illumina HiSeq System as 87-base-pair reads. The paper's data handling went like this. A later analysis counted approximately 74 million unique TCR beta chains across the 550 to 700 repertoires, and some 12 million of these chains were shared by at least two donors. Raw reads were error-corrected and collapsed into unique sequences by a nearest-neighbor algorithm in which closely related sequences were merged to remove PCR and sequencing errors. To assign V, D and J gene segments, CDR3 sequences were aligned to IMGT reference sequences. For a sequence to be retained, a match of at least six nucleotides was required to both a V gene segment and a J gene segment. Rearrangements were called productive when the CDR3 lacked stop codons and stayed in frame with V and J; all others were non-productive. CDR3 was defined by IMGT convention, running from the second conserved V-encoded cysteine to the conserved J-encoded phenylalanine. The earlier analysis of about 570 of the donors excluded any sequence lacking an unambiguous match to a single V gene segment. In an earlier analysis of a few hundred of the donors, V segments were called functional above 56.7% productive rearrangements and were called segregating when the between-donor standard deviation exceeded 5%. A statistical classification framework was built to diagnose cytomegalovirus status from the catalog of TCR beta chain sequences. A later analysis assigned V and J genes by comparing TCR nucleotide sequences with IMGT/GENE-DB human TR gene sequences. Using the TCRdist pipeline, a later analysis assigned CDR3 sequences along with most-parsimonious VDJ recombination scenarios. In a later analysis, each TCR beta chain was defined by its CDR3 amino acid sequence together with its V-gene family, and reads lacking a unique V-gene family were excluded. In a later analysis, around 600 highly shared, low-generation-probability nucleotide sequences were removed to address suspected cross-contamination and a sequencing artifact. For each public chain, a later analysis derived a clonal expansion index from normalized ranks of inferred template counts within each repertoire. A later analysis computed generation probabilities with a VDJ recombination model fitted to out-of-frame rearrangements, and checked the results against IGoR. A later analysis scored TCR-TCR, TCR-HLA and TCR-CMV co-occurrence with hypergeometric tests, applying a repertoire-size bias correction to TCR pairs. In a later analysis, false discovery rates were estimated by permuting HLA or CMV assignments 20 times. In a later analysis, co-occurring TCRs were grouped using DBSCAN, and TCRdist sequence similarity was added for clustering within HLA-allele-positive subsets. Repertoires with fewer than 30,000 or more than 120,000 public chains, plus five repertoires with anomalous nucleotide sharing, were excluded from co-occurrence clustering. TCRdb limited this immuneACCESS table to in-frame rearrangements with V and J called. A share of clones is missing; checked studies link under half to unresolved V genes, and the rest is unexplained. V, J and clone size are those of that table, while D and trimming were read from the DNA. Recorded for this sample are roughly 100,000 clones; approximately 79% of them occurred a single time. The top ten clonotypes cover 4% of the sample.

The paper as a whole reports these results and caveats: A further reported finding was that TCR beta sequences accurately predicted the HLA-A and HLA-B alleles for most subjects in the first cohort. A total of 150 to 200 TCR beta chains were listed by the study as associated with cytomegalovirus. The authors suggested that the approach could potentially be extended to other disease states and immunological phenotypes. The classifier was reported to diagnose cytomegalovirus status with high specificity and sensitivity in both the original and validation cohorts. V-gene and J-gene trimming of TCR beta chains was associated with a missense DCLRE1C variant in a later genetic analysis, and the association was replicated in an independent cohort. Immune exposure information for the cohort was limited to CMV serostatus. Approximately 18 rarely observed V segments, including chromosome 9 orphons, were excluded from the earlier analysis of some 590 of the donors because counts were too low. In a later analysis, TCR association rates were found to vary across HLA loci, with the most associated TCRs seen for DRB1 alleles and the fewest for HLA-C alleles. A cluster of highly shared sequence variants was judged likely to represent a technical artifact of the sequencing pipeline. While some public TCRs were present in many individuals, most TCR sequences turned up only very rarely across donors. Presence/absence analyses assumed roughly uniform sequencing depth across donors, an assumption that may not hold. A later analysis reported that several top co-occurrence clusters appeared linked to parvovirus B19, influenza, CMV and Epstein-Barr virus. Because HLA typing was unavailable for some donors at each locus, only the typed subset was used in association tests. A later analysis found that most CMV-associated TCR beta chains appeared HLA-restricted, with HLA associations seemingly driven largely by CMV exposure. A later analysis associated about 17,000 TCR beta sequences with specific HLA alleles at a false discovery rate of 0.05. In an earlier analysis of more than 500 of the donors, most TCR beta V segments appeared in productive rearrangements about 87% or about 30% of the time, broadly matching IMGT annotations. A later genetic analysis reported fewer N-insertions in productive TCRs among donors in an Asian-associated ancestry cluster than the approximately 670-donor mean. Correlated functional status among segregating V segments might be attributable to linkage disequilibrium, but an unknown experimental factor could not be ruled out. Three of the identified cytomegalovirus-associated TCR beta chains were confirmed in vitro to be specific for cytomegalovirus antigens. Assigning TCR associations to individual alleles was difficult when HLA alleles, especially DR and DQ, strongly co-occurred. Compared with equally common non-associated chains, HLA-associated TCR beta chains in a later analysis were more clonally expanded and had lower generation probabilities. The 87-base-pair reads could not distinguish some IMGT-functional V segments, including TRBV6-2 and TRBV6-3, so those segments were excluded. This cohort had only TCR beta chains sequenced, and the lack of alpha or paired-chain data limited which features could be detected.

Recombination joined TRBV29-1 with TRBJ1-5; TRBD1 is a weak D gene call, 5 bases matching. The clonotype was recovered from a man aged 45-60 years in good health and CMV-seropositive. Sequenced input: PBMCs. The CDR3 protein: CSVGEGVAPQHF. The nucleotides read TGCAGCGTTGGTGAAGGGGTAGCGCCCCAGCATTTT.